Sequencing of this T cell receptor (beta chain) was carried out in a study of blood T cells in healthy people across ages. Whole-study results and caveats: Naive CD4+ cell counts and diversity both ran higher in long-lived than in aged donors.

Trimming removed 6 bases at V and 5 bases at J, with 17 bases between. CDR3 length: 13 amino acids. In germline, CDR1 is DFQATT, CDR2 SNEGSKA (reference sequence). Concerning this clonotype: What it binds is not known.

A second PCR, run for 7 to 11 cycles, used a sample-barcoded 5' primer plus a J-beta primer mix. TCRdb re-analysed the 5' RACE reads in MiXCR, keeping a single row per CDR3 protein. The table records over a million distinct CDR3 sequences, around two fifths of them present only once. This chain connects TRBV20-1 to TRBJ2-7, with D possibly TRBD1 on 5 matching bases. This clonotype originated in a woman younger than 30 in good health. The sequencing sample was made of blood. The CDR3 loop reads CSAPPAGIHEQYF. DNA for the CDR3: TGCAGTGCCCCGCCGGCAGGGATCCACGAGCAGTACTTC.